There are many counts of the clone carrying this T cell receptor beta chain. Antigen specificity is unknown. Template input was genomic DNA from bulk tumor (approximately 600 ng per sample). Widely spaced biopsies, several per primary tumor, were obtained at surgery. Curative surgery was undertaken by patients, who had untreated, newly diagnosed non-small cell lung cancer. Each donor was a newly diagnosed non-small cell lung cancer patient undergoing surgery with curative intent. For the TCR beta CDR3, multiplex PCR with 32 V and 13 J primers performed the amplification. TCRdb passed the multiplex PCR reads through MiXCR, listing each CDR3 protein once. The sample yields roughly 11,000 distinct CDR3 sequences, approximately 31% seen once. The data were obtained in a study of immune heterogeneity within non-small cell lung tumors. Study results and caveats: T-cell receptor beta clonotypes at high frequency differed largely between individual patients.

CDR1 and CDR2 (germline): LNHDA, SQIVND (reference sequence). V was trimmed by 7 bases and J by 10 bases, leaving 23 bases between them. The CDR3 sequence is 15 residues long. The sequenced material came from lung tumor tissue. The rearrangement links TRBV19 to TRBJ1-5, with a possible D match to TRBD1 (6 bases). The sequence derives from a woman in her forties or fifties with non-small cell lung cancer. The CDR3 is CASMNAVGAREPQHF. The CDR3 nucleotides are TGTGCCAGTATGAATGCGGTGGGGGCCCGGGAACCCCAGCATTTT.